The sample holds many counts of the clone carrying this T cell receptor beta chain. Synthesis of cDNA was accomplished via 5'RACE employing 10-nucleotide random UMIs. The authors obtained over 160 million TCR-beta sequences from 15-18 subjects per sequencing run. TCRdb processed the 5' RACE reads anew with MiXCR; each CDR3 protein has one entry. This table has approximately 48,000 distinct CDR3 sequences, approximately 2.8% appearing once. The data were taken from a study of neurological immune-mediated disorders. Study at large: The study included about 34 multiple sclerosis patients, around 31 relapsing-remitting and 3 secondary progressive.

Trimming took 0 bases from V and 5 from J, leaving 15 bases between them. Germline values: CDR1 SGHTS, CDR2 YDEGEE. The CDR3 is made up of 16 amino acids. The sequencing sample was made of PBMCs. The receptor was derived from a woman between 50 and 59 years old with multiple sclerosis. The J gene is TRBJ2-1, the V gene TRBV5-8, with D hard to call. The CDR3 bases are TGTGCCAGCAGCTTGGCCCTGTGGGTAGGCGACAATGAGCAGTTCTTC. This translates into CASSLALWVGDNEQFF.